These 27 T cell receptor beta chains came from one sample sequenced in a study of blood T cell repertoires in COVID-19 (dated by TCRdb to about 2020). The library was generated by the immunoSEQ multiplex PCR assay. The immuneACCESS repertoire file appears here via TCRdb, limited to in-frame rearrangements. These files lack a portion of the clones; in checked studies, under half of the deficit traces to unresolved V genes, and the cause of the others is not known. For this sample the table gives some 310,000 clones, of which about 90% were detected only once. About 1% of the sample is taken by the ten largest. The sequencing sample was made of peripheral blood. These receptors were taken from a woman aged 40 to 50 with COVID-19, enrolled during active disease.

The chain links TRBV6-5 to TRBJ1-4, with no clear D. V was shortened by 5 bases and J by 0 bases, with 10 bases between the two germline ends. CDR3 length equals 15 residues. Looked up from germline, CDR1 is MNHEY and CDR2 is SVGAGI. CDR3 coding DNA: TGTGCCAGCAGTCGTGTAGTTGCAACTAATGAAAAACTGTTTTTT. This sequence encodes CASSRVVATNEKLFF.

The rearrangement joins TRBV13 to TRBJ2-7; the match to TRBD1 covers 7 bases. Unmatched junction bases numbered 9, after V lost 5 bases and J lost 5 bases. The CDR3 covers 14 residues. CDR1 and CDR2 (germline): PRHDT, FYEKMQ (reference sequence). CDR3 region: CASSQMRGLHEQYF. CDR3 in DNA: TGTGCCAGCAGCCAGATGAGGGGGCTTCACGAGCAGTACTTC.

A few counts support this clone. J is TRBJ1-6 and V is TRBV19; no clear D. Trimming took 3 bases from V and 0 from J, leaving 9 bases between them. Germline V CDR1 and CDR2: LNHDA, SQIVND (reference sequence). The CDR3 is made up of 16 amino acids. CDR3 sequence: CASSIFGSSYNSPLHF. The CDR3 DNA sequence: TGTGCCAGTAGTATTTTCGGGAGCTCCTATAATTCACCCCTCCACTTT.

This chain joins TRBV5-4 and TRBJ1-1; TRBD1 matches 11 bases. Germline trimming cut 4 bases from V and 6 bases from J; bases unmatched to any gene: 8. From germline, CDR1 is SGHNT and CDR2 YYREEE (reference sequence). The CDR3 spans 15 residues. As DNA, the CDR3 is TGTGCCAGCAGCCCGCCCTCGGGACAGGGGGCTGAAGCTTTCTTT. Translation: CASSPPSGQGAEAFF.

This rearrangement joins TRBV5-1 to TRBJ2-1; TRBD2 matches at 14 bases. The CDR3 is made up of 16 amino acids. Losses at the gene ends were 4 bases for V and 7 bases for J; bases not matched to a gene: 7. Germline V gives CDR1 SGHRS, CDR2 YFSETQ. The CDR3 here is CASSTGLAGGRNEQFF. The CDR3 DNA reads TGCGCCAGCAGCACCGGACTAGCGGGAGGACGGAATGAGCAGTTCTTC.

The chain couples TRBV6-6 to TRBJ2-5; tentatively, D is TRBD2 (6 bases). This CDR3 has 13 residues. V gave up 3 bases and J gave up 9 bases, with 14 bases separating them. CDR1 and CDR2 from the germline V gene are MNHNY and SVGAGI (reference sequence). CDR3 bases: TGTGCCAGCAGTTATAGTGCCAGGGAGGCCCAGTACTTC. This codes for CASSYSAREAQYF.

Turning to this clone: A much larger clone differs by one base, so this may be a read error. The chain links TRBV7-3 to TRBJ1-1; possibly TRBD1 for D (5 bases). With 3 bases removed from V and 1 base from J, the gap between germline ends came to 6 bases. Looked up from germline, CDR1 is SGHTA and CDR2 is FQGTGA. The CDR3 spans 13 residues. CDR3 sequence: CASSFQGNTEAFF. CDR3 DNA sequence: TGTGCCAGCAGCTTCCAGGGGAACACTGAAGCTTTCTTT.

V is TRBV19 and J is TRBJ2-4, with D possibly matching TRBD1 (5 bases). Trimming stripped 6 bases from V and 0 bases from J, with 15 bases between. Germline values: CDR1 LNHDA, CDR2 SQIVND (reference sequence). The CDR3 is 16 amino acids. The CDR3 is CASRLTGTLAKNIQYF. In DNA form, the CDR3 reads TGTGCCAGTAGACTCACAGGTACACTAGCCAAAAACATTCAGTACTTC.

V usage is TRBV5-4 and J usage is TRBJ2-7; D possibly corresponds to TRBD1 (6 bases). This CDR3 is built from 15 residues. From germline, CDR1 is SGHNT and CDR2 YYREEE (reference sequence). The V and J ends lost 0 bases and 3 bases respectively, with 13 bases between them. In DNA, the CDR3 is TGTGCCAGCAGCTTGGATGGTACAGGGTTCTACGAGCAGTACTTC. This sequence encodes CASSLDGTGFYEQYF.

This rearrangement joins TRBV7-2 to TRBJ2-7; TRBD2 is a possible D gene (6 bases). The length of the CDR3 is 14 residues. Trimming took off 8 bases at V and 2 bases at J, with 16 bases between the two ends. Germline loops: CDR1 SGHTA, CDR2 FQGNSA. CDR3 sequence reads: CASSGLKKTYEQYF. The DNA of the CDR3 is TGTGCCAGCTCGGGACTCAAAAAGACCTACGAGCAGTACTTC.

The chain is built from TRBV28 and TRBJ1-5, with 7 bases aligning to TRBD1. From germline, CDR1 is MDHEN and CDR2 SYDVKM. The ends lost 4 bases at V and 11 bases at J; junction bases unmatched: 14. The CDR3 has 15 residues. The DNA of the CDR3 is TGTGCCAGCAGTTCACAACAGGGGTGGGTTGTGACCCAGCATTTT. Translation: CASSSQQGWVVTQHF.

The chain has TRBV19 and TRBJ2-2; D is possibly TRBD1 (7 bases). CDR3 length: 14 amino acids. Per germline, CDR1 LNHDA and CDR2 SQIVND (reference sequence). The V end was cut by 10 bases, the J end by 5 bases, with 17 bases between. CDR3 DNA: TGTGCCACTAAATGGACAGGAGGGACCGGGGAGCTGTTTTTT. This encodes CATKWTGGTGELFF.

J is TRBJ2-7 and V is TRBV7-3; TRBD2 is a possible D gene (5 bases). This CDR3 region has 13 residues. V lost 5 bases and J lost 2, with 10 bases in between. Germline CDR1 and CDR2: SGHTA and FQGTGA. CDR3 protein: CASSPHSAYEQYF. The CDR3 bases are TGTGCCAGCAGCCCGCATAGCGCCTACGAGCAGTACTTC.

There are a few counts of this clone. The DNA for the CDR3 is TGTGCCAGCAGTTCCCCCCGGGGAGGGAAGGGTGAAAAACTGTTTTTT. This translates into CASSSPRGGKGEKLFF. The rearrangement joins TRBV28 to TRBJ1-4; unclear D gene. With 4 bases removed from V and 7 bases from J, the gap between germline ends came to 19 bases. CDR1 is MDHEN, CDR2 SYDVKM, per germline. The CDR3 extends over 16 amino acids. Full variable domain (missing parts from reference TRBV28 and TRBJ1-4): DVKVTQSSRYLVKRTGEKVFLECVQDMDHENMFWYRQDPGLGLRLIYFSYDVKMKEKGDIPEGYSVSREKKERFSLILESASTNQTSMYLCASSSPRGGKGEKLFFGSGTQLSVL.

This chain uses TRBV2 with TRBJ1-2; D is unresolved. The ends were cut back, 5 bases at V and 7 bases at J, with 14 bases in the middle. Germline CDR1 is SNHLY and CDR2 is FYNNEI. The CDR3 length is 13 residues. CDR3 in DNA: TGTGCCAGCAGTCCCGCTGGGCCGGCTGGCTACACCTTC. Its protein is CASSPAGPAGYTF.

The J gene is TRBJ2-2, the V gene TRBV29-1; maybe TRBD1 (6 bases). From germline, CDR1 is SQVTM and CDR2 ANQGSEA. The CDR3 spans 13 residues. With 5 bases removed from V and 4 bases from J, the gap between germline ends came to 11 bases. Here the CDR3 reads CSVQGRSTGELFF. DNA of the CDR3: TGCAGCGTTCAGGGGAGAAGCACCGGGGAGCTGTTTTTT.

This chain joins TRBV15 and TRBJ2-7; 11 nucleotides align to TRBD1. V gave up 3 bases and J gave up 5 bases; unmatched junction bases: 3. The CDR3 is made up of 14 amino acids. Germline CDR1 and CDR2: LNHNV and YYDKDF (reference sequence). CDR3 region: CATSRRTGGHEQYF. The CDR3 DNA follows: TGTGCCACCAGCAGGAGGACAGGGGGCCACGAGCAGTACTTC.

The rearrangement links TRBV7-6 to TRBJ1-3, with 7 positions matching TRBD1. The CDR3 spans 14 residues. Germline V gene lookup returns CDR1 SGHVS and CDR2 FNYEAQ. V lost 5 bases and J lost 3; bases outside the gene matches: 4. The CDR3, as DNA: TGTGCCAGCAGCAGGGGGCTAGGTGGAAACACCATATATTTT. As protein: CASSRGLGGNTIYF.

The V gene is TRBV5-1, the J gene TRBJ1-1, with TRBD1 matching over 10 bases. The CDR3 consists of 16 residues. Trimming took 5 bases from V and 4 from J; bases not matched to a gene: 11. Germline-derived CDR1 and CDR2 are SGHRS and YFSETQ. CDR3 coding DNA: TGCGCCAGCAGACGACAGGGGGCAGGAACGGGCACTGAAGCTTTCTTT. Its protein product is CASRRQGAGTGTEAFF.

The CDR3, as DNA: TGCGCCAGCAGTGCAGGGGCACGTCAGCCCCAGCATTTT. This translates into CASSAGARQPQHF. V is TRBV10-2 and J is TRBJ1-5, with a possible D match to TRBD1 (6 bases). Trimming took 4 bases from V and 6 from J, leaving 10 bases between them. The CDR3 contains 13 residues. Germline V gene sequence: CDR1 WSHSY, CDR2 SAAADI.

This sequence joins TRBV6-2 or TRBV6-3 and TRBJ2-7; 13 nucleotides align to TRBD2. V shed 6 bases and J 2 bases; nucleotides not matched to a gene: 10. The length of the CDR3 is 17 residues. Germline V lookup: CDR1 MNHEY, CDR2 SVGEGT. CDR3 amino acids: CASSGHGTSGAPYEQYF. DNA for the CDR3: TGTGCCAGCAGCGGACATGGGACTAGCGGGGCCCCCTACGAGCAGTACTTC.

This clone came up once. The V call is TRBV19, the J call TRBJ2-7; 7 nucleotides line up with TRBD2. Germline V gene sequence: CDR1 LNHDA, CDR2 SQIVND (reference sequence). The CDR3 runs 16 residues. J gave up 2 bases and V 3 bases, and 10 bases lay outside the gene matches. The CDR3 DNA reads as TGTGCCAGTAGTATGGGCTCTAGCGGAACCACCTACGAGCAGTACTTC. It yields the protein CASSMGSSGTTYEQYF.

The CDR3 loop is CASMVWGADTQYF. CDR3 coding DNA: TGTGCCAGTATGGTCTGGGGCGCAGATACGCAGTATTTT. This rearrangement joins TRBV19 to TRBJ2-3; D possibly corresponds to TRBD1 (5 bases). V lost 7 bases to trimming and J lost 4 bases, with 12 bases between them. The CDR3 spans 13 residues. Germline V gene sequence: CDR1 LNHDA, CDR2 SQIVND (reference sequence).

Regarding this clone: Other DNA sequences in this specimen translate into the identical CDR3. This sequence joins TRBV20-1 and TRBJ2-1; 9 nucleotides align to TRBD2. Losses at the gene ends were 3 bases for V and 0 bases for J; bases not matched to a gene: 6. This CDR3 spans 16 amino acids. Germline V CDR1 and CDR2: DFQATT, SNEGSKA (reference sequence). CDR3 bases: TGCAGTGCTAGTCTACCAGCGGGAGGCTCCTACAATGAGCAGTTCTTC. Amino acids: CSASLPAGGSYNEQFF.

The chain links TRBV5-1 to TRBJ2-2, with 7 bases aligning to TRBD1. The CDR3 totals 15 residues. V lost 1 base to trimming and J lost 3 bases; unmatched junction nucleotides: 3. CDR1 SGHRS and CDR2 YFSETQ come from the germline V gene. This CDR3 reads CASSLKQGHTGELFF. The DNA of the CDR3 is TGCGCCAGCAGCTTGAAACAGGGGCACACCGGGGAGCTGTTTTTT. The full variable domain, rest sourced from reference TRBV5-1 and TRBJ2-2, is KAGVTQTPRYLIKTRGQQVTLSCSPISGHRSVSWYQQTPGQGLQFLFEYFSETQRNKGNFPGRFSGRQFSNSRSEMNVSTLELGDSALYLCASSLKQGHTGELFFGEGSRLTVL.

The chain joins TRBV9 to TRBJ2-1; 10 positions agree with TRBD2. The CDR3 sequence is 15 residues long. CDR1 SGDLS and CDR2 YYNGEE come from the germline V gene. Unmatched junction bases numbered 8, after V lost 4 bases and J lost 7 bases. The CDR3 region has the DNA TGTGCCAGCAGCCCAGCGGGGGGGCCTGGGAATGAGCAGTTCTTC. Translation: CASSPAGGPGNEQFF.

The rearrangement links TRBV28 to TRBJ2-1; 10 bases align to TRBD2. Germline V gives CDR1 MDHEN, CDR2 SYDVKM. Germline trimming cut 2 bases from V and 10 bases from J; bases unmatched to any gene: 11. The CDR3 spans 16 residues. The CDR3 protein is CASSLGLAGVGREQFF. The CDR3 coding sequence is TGTGCCAGCAGTTTAGGGCTAGCGGGAGTCGGACGGGAGCAGTTCTTC.